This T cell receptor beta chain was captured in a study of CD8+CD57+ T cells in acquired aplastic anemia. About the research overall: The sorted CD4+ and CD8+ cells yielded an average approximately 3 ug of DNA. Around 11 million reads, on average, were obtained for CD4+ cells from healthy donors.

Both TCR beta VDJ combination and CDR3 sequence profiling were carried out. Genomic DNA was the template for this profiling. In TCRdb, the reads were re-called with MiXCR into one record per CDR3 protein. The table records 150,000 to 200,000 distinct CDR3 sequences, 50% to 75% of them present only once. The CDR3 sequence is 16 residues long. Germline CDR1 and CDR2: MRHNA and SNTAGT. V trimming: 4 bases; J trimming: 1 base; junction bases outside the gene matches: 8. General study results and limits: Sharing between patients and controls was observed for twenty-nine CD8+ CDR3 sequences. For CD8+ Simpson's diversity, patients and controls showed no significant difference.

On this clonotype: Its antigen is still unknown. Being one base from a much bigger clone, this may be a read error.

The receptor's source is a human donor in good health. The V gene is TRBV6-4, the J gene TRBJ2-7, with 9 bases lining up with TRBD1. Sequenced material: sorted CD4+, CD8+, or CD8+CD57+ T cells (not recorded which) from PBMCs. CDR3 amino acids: CASSVTTGGVSYEQYF. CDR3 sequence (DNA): TGTGCCAGCAGTGTAACTACAGGGGGCGTGTCCTACGAGCAGTACTTC.